This T cell receptor beta chain is from a study of T cell responses to AZD1222 COVID-19 vaccine. Germline CDR1 is MDHEN and CDR2 is SYDVKM. The CDR3 contains 13 residues. V lost 8 bases and J lost 0, with 11 bases in between. The protocol was immunoSEQ multiplex PCR, while the TCRdb copy is restricted to in-frame clones and leaves out a portion. The table records approximately 300,000 clones, 90% to 95% of them present only once. This TCR was sampled from an adult who received the AZD1222 COVID-19 vaccine. This material consisted of peripheral blood, taken 28 days after the second AZD1222 dose. The rearrangement joins TRBV28 to TRBJ2-7, with D possibly TRBD2 on 5 matching bases. CDR3 DNA: TGTGCCAGCGGTCTGGGGAGCTCCTACGAGCAGTACTTC. Residues: CASGLGSSYEQYF.